The source of this T cell receptor (beta chain) is a study of cytomegalovirus exposure and HLA in healthy donors. Study findings and constraints: The classifier was said to identify cytomegalovirus status with high specificity and sensitivity. What TCR beta sequences reportedly achieved was accurate prediction of HLA-A and HLA-B alleles in most subjects.

The V segment lost 7 bases and the J segment 3 bases; nucleotides outside the gene matches: 12. The CDR3 runs 15 residues. The germline V gene has CDR1 ENHRY and CDR2 SYGVKD. Primers for the PCR totalled 60 Vbeta and 13 Jbeta. Only in-frame clones appear in the TCRdb table, and some are missing; sequencing was by immunoSEQ multiplex PCR. The sample holds 100,000 to 150,000 clones, approximately 82% seen once. Details on this clone: Antigen specificity is unknown.

Healthy bone marrow donors made up the donor group. The rearrangement joins TRBV10-3 to TRBJ2-7, with 7 bases aligning to TRBD1. The source material was PBMCs. The clonotype originates from a female donor in good health and CMV-seronegative. In DNA form, the CDR3 reads TGTGCCATCACCCAGTCGGAGACAGGGCTCTACGAGCAGTACTTC. This encodes CAITQSETGLYEQYF.